Below, 5 T cell receptor beta chains from the same sample are listed, as sequenced in a study of regulatory T cells in long-lasting Graves disease. Documented time point: newly diagnosed GD, antithyroid drugs for less than 3 months. PBMC RNA was the source of the TCR library. Building of the TCR beta libraries involved iRepertoire HTBI primers and Arm-PCR of CDR3 regions. Via MiXCR, TCRdb re-called the multiplex PCR reads, giving one row per CDR3 protein. The table shows a few hundred thousand distinct CDR3 sequences, with about 17% occurring only once. The same specimen was also included in a second study, on T cells in Graves' hyperthyroidism and ophthalmopathy.

Sequences were derived from peripheral blood mononuclear cells (PBMCs), sampled at new diagnosis, from a patient treated with antithyroid drugs. The receptors originated from a woman in her 30s with Graves disease.

In this sample, this clonotype turned up many times. The chain recombines TRBV29-1 with TRBJ1-1, with unresolved D. Germline assignment: CDR1 SQVTM and CDR2 ANQGSEA. Trimming removed 3 bases from V and 5 bases from J, with 7 bases in between. The CDR3 spans 11 residues. CDR3 sequence (DNA): TGCAGCGTTGAGAGGGTTACTGAAGCTTTCTTT. Its translation is CSVERVTEAFF.

This clonotype showed up many times. This sequence joins TRBV12-3 or TRBV12-4 and TRBJ2-3; unclear D gene. The V gene lost 2 bases and the J gene lost 9 bases, with 12 bases spanning the gap. The CDR3 runs to 13 residues. CDR3 bases: TGTGCCAGCAGTTTAAAGGCTTCCGCCACGCAGTATTTT. Translating it yields CASSLKASATQYF.

Points on this clonotype: Without the conserved terminal phenylalanine or tryptophan, this CDR3 likely stems from a read error. This rearrangement joins TRBV20-1 to TRBJ1-1; the D is unclear. Germline V lookup: CDR1 DFQATT, CDR2 SNEGSKA (reference sequence). This CDR3 region has 15 residues. V was trimmed by 4 bases and J by 1 base, leaving 16 bases between them. The CDR3 spells CSATARGRSNTEAFL. The CDR3 bases are TGCAGTGCTACCGCTCGGGGTAGGTCGAACACTGAAGCTTTCCTT.

About this clonotype: A junction end diverges from the germline sequence, so it may reflect a read error. The chain carries TRBV6-9 and TRBJ2-1; the match to TRBD1 covers 7 bases. CDR3 length: 14 residues. Germline CDR1 MNHGY, CDR2 SVAAGI. CDR3 DNA sequence: TGTGCCAGCAGTTTCTCCGACAGGGCGAATGAGCAGTCCTTC. This sequence encodes CASSFSDRANEQSF.

This clonotype was detected many times. The chain recombines TRBV7-9 with TRBJ1-1, with D perhaps TRBD1 (5 bases). The V end lost 5 bases, the J end lost 6 bases, and 16 bases lay between the germline ends. Germline V gene lookup returns CDR1 SEHNR and CDR2 FQNEAQ (reference sequence). This CDR3 comprises 14 residues. DNA for the CDR3: TGTGCCAGCAGCGTCGGGACCGTACACGCTGAAGCTTTCTTT. Amino acids: CASSVGTVHAEAFF.